This is a list of T cell receptor beta chains from one sample in a study of cytomegalovirus exposure and HLA in healthy donors. Profiled with immunoSEQ multiplex PCR; TCRdb holds only in-frame clones, not every one. The sample lists some 160,000 clones; around 73% were seen once. The sample comprised PBMCs. The receptors come from a man aged 60-69 years in good health and CMV-seronegative. The conserved cysteine and the conserved F or W are not part of the CDR3 here. Fields, in order: V gene, CDR3 protein.

TRBV7-3 | ASSLSSGGNNEQF
TRBV27 | ASTRTGDYGYT
TRBV7-2 | ASSLGQGQPQH
TRBV5-6 | ASTGRGNTEAF
TRBV2 | AIQPKGTGELF
TRBV27 | ASSLRRPPSNEKLF
TRBV7-9 | ASSPGGLFDEKLF
TRBV2 | ASSFQRAAQIYEQY
TRBV29-1 | SVEVPGRTTEAF
TRBV10-3 | AISQRESSYNEQF
TRBV5-6 | ASSLQGNIQY
TRBV18 | ASSPTQGAIGTYEQY
TRBV4-1 | ASSQGLAGTDTQY
TRBV7-9 | ASRPTGQDYEQY
TRBV9 | ASSRFGGSYEQY
TRBV6-4 | ASNGTEETQY
TRBV19 | ASRDRGSKDTEAF
TRBV7-9 | ASSSVEQY
TRBV5-5 | ASSEGQGGEQY
TRBV7-9 | ASSSTHPTGAAYEQY
TRBV11-2 | ASSFNRQETQY
TRBV19 | ASSIGDSNYGYT
TRBV5-1 | ASSHGSSGNTIY
TRBV4-2 | ASSRSAGGYEQY
TRBV30 | AWRPGGQEKLF
TRBV4-2 | ASSQDPGGGPYEQY
TRBV28 | ASSPGTGGEQY
TRBV27 | ASSYQGRNEKLF
TRBV11-2 | ASSFGTSGTNEQF
TRBV7-9 | ASSGDREKLF
TRBV10-3 | AIGPGTKNNEQF
TRBV13 | ASSPGTGQGEKLF
TRBV2 | ASSVGQGGNQPQH
TRBV10-3 | AISEPTGGPGNTIY
TRBV5-1 | ASSLEGQPNSPLH
TRBV28 | ASSPRERRNIQY
TRBV11-2 | ASSLGTGANEQF
TRBV4-1 | ASTGQGGVQY
TRBV5-1 | ASSLGGTSGEETQY
TRBV27 | ASSLKAGGQYEQY
TRBV19 | ASSIRSLGDTQY
TRBV6-5 | ASSAPGTTIYEQY
TRBV6-1 | ASSAGFGGAGATDTQY
TRBV5-8 | ASSRDRDLGQPQN